This TCR beta chain is from a study of monozygotic twins with inflammatory bowel disease. After skipping T cell sorting, the authors isolated total RNA from whole blood. Study results and caveats: On the inverse Simpson index, IBD patients scored lower for TCRbeta diversity than healthy co-twins.

Worth noting for this clonotype: Its matching antigen is unknown.

The template-switching step introduced UMIs that carried a 6-nucleotide sample barcode. From its re-call of the 5' RACE reads, TCRdb lists each CDR3 protein once, without DNA. The table lists hundreds of thousands of distinct CDR3 sequences. CDR1 and CDR2 from the germline V gene are LGHNA and YNFKEQ. There are 16 residues in the CDR3. The sample was blood. The chain carries TRBV4-2 and TRBJ2-1. The TCR sequence derives from a human donor with ulcerative colitis or Crohn's disease, or a healthy co-twin of an affected twin (not recorded which). CDR3 sequence: CASSPVSTAPTNEQFF.